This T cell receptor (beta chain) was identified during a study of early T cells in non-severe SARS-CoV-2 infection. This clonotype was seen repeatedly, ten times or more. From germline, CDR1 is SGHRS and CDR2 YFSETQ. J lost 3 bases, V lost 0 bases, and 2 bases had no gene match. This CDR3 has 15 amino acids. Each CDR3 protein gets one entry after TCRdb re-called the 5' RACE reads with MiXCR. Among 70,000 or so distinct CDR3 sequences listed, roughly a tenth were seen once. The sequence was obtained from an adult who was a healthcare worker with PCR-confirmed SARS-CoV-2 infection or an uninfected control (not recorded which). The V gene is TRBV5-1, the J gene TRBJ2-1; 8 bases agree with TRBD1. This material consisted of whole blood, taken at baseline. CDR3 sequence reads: CASSLATGGYNEQFF. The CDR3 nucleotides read TGCGCCAGCAGCTTGGCCACAGGGGGCTACAATGAGCAGTTCTTC.